Each of the 21 T cell receptor beta chains below was sequenced from the same sample in a study of T cell repertoires in cytomegalovirus infection. TCRdb re-derived calls from the reads in MiXCR, one entry per CDR3 protein. Of 510,000 or so distinct CDR3 sequences in the sample, 26% were seen once. Input material: PBMCs. These receptor sequences come from a human donor in good health (CMV status not recorded). Some clones in this sample may be carry-over from other donors' samples.

This clonotype turned up a few times. This rearrangement joins TRBV7-2 to TRBJ2-1; D is perhaps TRBD2 (6 bases). The V gene's germline CDR1 is SGHTA and CDR2 FQGNSA. This CDR3 contains 13 residues. Trimming removed 6 bases at V and 5 bases at J, with 11 bases between. CDR3 residues: CASRRLVNNEQFF. CDR3 nucleotide sequence: TGTGCCAGCAGAAGACTAGTAAACAATGAGCAGTTCTTC.

The CDR3 reads CASSPRGTLGQPQHF. Written as DNA, the CDR3 is TGTGCCAGCAGCCCCCGGGGGACGTTAGGTCAGCCCCAGCATTTT. The rearrangement joins TRBV9 to TRBJ1-5, with D possibly being TRBD1 (5 bases). Germline V gene sequence: CDR1 SGDLS, CDR2 YYNGEE. This CDR3 spans 15 amino acids. The V gene lost 4 bases and the J gene lost 6 bases, with 17 bases spanning the gap.

Only a few counts were recorded for this clonotype. The chain uses TRBV6-2 or TRBV6-3 and TRBJ2-5; 7 nucleotides match TRBD2. V was clipped by 7 bases and J by 1 base; unmatched bases: 3. Germline loops: CDR1 MNHEY, CDR2 SVGEGT. The CDR3 is 13 amino acids. In nucleotides, the CDR3 is TGTGCCAGCATTCGGACTAGCCAAGAGACCCAGTACTTC. This gives the protein CASIRTSQETQYF.

This clonotype was found many times. As DNA, the CDR3 is TGTGCCAGCAACACGGCGGGAGGTTGGAGGGAGACCCAGTACTTC. It codes for CASNTAGGWRETQYF. J is TRBJ2-5 and V is TRBV7-2; 8 bases are shared with TRBD2. The CDR3 has 15 amino acids. Unmatched junction bases numbered 12, after V lost 7 bases and J lost 5 bases. Per germline, CDR1 SGHTA and CDR2 FQGNSA. The full variable domain, rest sourced from reference TRBV7-2 and TRBJ2-5, is GAGVSQSPSNKVTEKGKDVELRCDPISGHTALYWYRQSLGQGLEFLIYFQGNSAPDKSGLPSDRFSAERTGGSVSTLTIQRTQQEDSAVYLCASNTAGGWRETQYFGPGTRLLVL.

This clonotype was observed many times. The chain joins TRBV7-6 to TRBJ1-1; D perhaps matches TRBD1 (5 bases). The germline V and J ends were trimmed by 0 bases and 4 bases, with 15 bases remaining between them. Per germline, CDR1 SGHVS and CDR2 FNYEAQ. The CDR3 has 16 residues. CDR3 amino acids: CASSLAQGAETTEAFF. In DNA form, the CDR3 reads TGTGCCAGCAGCTTAGCGCAAGGGGCAGAGACCACTGAAGCTTTCTTT. The full variable domain, in which reference TRBV7-6 and TRBJ1-1 provide the parts outside the CDR3, is GAGVSQSPRYKVTKRGQDVALRCDPISGHVSLYWYRQALGQGPEFLTYFNYEAQQDKSGLPNDRFSAERPEGSISTLTIQRTEQRDSAMYRCASSLAQGAETTEAFFGQGTRLTVV.

Remarks on this clonotype: A read error may explain this, as a much larger clone is one base away. The chain is built from TRBV7-6 and TRBJ2-5, with D unclear. Per the germline V gene, CDR1 is SGHVS and CDR2 is FNYEAQ. The CDR3 spans 14 residues. Trimming removed 1 base at V and 2 bases at J, with 8 bases between. The CDR3 DNA sequence: TGTGCCAGCAGCTTAGTCTGGTCGCAAGAGACCCAGTACTTC. As protein: CASSLVWSQETQYF.

The chain combines TRBV5-4 with TRBJ2-5; 8 nucleotides match TRBD2. After removal of 1 base from V and 3 bases from J, the junction contained 8 bases not matched to a gene. Germline V gives CDR1 SGHNT, CDR2 YYREEE (reference sequence). This CDR3 spans 16 amino acids. The CDR3 protein is CASSLIVGTRKETQYF. The DNA for the CDR3 is TGTGCCAGCAGCTTGATCGTAGGGACTAGAAAAGAGACCCAGTACTTC.

This clonotype occurred many times. J is TRBJ2-1 and V is TRBV4-1; 8 nucleotides line up with TRBD2. CDR3 length: 18 residues. Germline CDR1 and CDR2: MGHRA and YSYEKL. V was clipped by 0 bases and J by 0 bases; unmatched bases: 7. The CDR3 sequence: CASSQERLAGLSYNEQFF. DNA for the CDR3: TGCGCCAGCAGCCAAGAAAGGCTAGCGGGTCTCTCCTACAATGAGCAGTTCTTC.

This chain connects TRBV15 to TRBJ2-6, with D perhaps matching TRBD2 (6 bases). Per the germline V gene, CDR1 is LNHNV and CDR2 is YYDKDF (reference sequence). Deletions cut 1 base from V and 0 bases from J, with 13 bases between. The CDR3 spans 18 residues. This CDR3 reads CATSRVAATGSGANVLTF. DNA for the CDR3: TGTGCCACCAGCAGAGTAGCGGCGACCGGCTCTGGGGCCAACGTCCTGACTTTC.

This clonotype was seen a handful of times. The genes are TRBV7-3 and TRBJ2-7, with D perhaps matching TRBD2 (5 bases). V was clipped by 5 bases and J by 3 bases, with 17 bases between them. The germline gives CDR1 SGHTA, CDR2 FQGTGA. The CDR3 extends over 15 amino acids. CDR3 bases: TGTGCCAGCAGCGCCGGGCCGGGGTCAAACTACGAGCAGTACTTC. Its translation: CASSAGPGSNYEQYF.

The V and J genes are TRBV7-9 and TRBJ2-7; 9 nucleotides align to TRBD1. The V gene's germline CDR1 is SEHNR and CDR2 FQNEAQ (reference sequence). The length of the CDR3 is 14 residues. Trimming cost V 4 bases and J 4 bases; bases outside gene matches: 5. This CDR3 reads CASSSGQGNYEQYV. CDR3 coding DNA: TGTGCCAGCAGCTCCGGACAGGGGAATTACGAGCAGTACGTC.

The chain recombines TRBV29-1 with TRBJ2-2; D is possibly TRBD2 (6 bases). Germline-derived CDR1 and CDR2 are SQVTM and ANQGSEA. V was clipped by 6 bases and J by 1 base, with 15 bases between them. The CDR3 is made up of 15 amino acids. CDR3 loop: CSVDRLGMNTGELFF. CDR3 bases: TGCAGCGTCGATAGACTAGGCATGAACACCGGGGAGCTGTTTTTT.

This clonotype occurred many times. Here the CDR3 reads CASRLDSSFGTQYF. CDR3 sequence (DNA): TGTGCCAGCAGACTCGATTCTAGTTTTGGGACCCAGTACTTC. The V call is TRBV7-8, the J call TRBJ2-5; the D is unclear. The CDR3 totals 14 residues. CDR1 SGHVS and CDR2 FQNEAQ come from the germline V gene. V lost 6 bases, J lost 7 bases, and 18 bases lay in between.

The chain joins TRBV7-9 to TRBJ2-7; tentative D call: TRBD1 (5 bases). Germline V CDR1 and CDR2: SEHNR, FQNEAQ (reference sequence). This CDR3 has 14 residues. Trimming took off 5 bases at V and 2 bases at J, with 13 bases between the two ends. The CDR3 is CASSQDSGTYEQYF. In DNA, the CDR3 is TGTGCCAGCAGCCAGGATTCAGGGACCTACGAGCAGTACTTC.

In this sample, this clonotype turned up many times. The chain links TRBV12-3 or TRBV12-4 to TRBJ1-2; no firm D call. This CDR3 is built from 14 residues. The CDR3 is CASLRTPVNYGYTF. The DNA for the CDR3 is TGTGCTAGTCTCCGAACCCCAGTTAACTATGGCTACACCTTC.

The chain is built from TRBV19 and TRBJ2-7; 8 bases fit TRBD1. CDR3 length: 13 residues. Germline V gene data show CDR1 as LNHDA and CDR2 as SQIVND (reference sequence). V shed 0 bases and J 7 bases; nucleotides not matched to a gene: 2. CDR3 nucleotides: TGTGCCAGTAGTATAGACGGACAGGGAGAGCAGTACGTC. Translating gives CASSIDGQGEQYV.

The V gene is TRBV4-1, the J gene TRBJ1-4; no reliable D call. V was cut by 0 bases and J by 8 bases, with 13 bases left in between. This CDR3 is 15 amino acids long. Germline CDR1 and CDR2: MGHRA and YSYEKL. This CDR3 is CASSQDGRLGEKLFF. The CDR3 DNA reads TGCGCCAGCAGCCAAGATGGACGTCTCGGCGAAAAACTGTTTTTT.

The rearrangement joins TRBV3-1 to TRBJ2-1, with 10 bases matching TRBD2. CDR1 and CDR2 from the germline V gene are LGHDT and YNNKEL (reference sequence). This CDR3 spans 17 amino acids. Unmatched junction bases numbered 17, after V lost 0 bases and J lost 15 bases. The CDR3: CASSQDPPSAGGPSRFF. The DNA for the CDR3 is TGTGCCAGCAGCCAAGATCCGCCCTCAGCGGGAGGGCCCTCTCGGTTCTTC.

The chain couples TRBV11-3 to TRBJ2-1, with D perhaps matching TRBD1 or TRBD2 (5 bases each). CDR1 SGHNT and CDR2 YENEEA come from the germline V gene. The V end was cut by 3 bases, the J end by 4 bases, with 10 bases between. There are 14 residues in the CDR3. The CDR3 region has the DNA TGTGCCAGCAGCTTGATGGGACCTTACAATGAGCAGTTCTTC. This encodes CASSLMGPYNEQFF.

The count of this clonotype is one. V and J are TRBV6-2 or TRBV6-3 and TRBJ2-3; D unresolved. The CDR3 consists of 15 residues. From germline, CDR1 is MNHEY and CDR2 SVGEGT. Between the trimmed V and J ends, which lost 6 bases and 3 bases, there was a span of 16 bases. The DNA for the CDR3 is TGTGCCAGCAGCAATTACCATGCTGGGACAGATACGCAGTATTTT. Its translation: CASSNYHAGTDTQYF.

The chain links TRBV28 to TRBJ2-7; no clear D. The CDR3 consists of 14 residues. V lost 0 bases and J lost 8, with 14 bases in between. Germline V CDR1 and CDR2: MDHEN, SYDVKM. DNA of the CDR3: TGTGCCAGCAGTTTATGGGGCCGGAACCTAAAGCAGTACTTC. It specifies CASSLWGRNLKQYF.